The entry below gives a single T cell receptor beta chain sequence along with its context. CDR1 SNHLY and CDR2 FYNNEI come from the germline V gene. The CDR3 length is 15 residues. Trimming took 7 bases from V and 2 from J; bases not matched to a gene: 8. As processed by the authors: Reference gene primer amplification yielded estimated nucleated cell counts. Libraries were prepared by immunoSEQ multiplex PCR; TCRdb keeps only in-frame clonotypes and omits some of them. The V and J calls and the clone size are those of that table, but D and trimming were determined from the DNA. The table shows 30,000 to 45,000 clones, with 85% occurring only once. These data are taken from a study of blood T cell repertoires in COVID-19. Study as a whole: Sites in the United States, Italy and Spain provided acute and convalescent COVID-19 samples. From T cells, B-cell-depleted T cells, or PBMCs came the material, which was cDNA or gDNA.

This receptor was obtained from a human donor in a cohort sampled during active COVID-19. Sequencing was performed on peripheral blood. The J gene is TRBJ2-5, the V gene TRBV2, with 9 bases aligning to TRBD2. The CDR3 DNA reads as TGTGCCAGCATGGGGTCCGCGGGGGGGCAAGAGACCCAGTACTTC. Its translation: CASMGSAGGQETQYF.